Each of the 29 T cell receptor beta chains below was sequenced from the same sample in a study of beta chain features in type 1 diabetes. Sequenced material consisted of expressed TCRB transcripts (all of the isolated RNA was reverse transcribed). The repertoire was sequenced with immunoSEQ multiplex PCR; TCRdb's copy has only in-frame clones and lacks some. The sample contains 680,000 or so clones, around 15% of which appear only once. The specimen sequenced was naive CD4+ T cells from blood. The receptors were sampled from a young man in good health.

The rearrangement uses TRBV11-2 and TRBJ2-7, with TRBD2 matching over 13 bases. Germline CDR1 SGHAT, CDR2 FQNNGV. The length of the CDR3 is 17 residues. The ends lost 5 bases at V and 0 bases at J; junction bases unmatched: 7. In nucleotides, the CDR3 is TGTGCCAGCAGCAGACTAGCGGGAGGACCCAGCTCCTACGAGCAGTACTTC. Its translation is CASSRLAGGPSSYEQYF. The full variable domain, in which reference TRBV11-2 and TRBJ2-7 provide the parts outside the CDR3, is EAGVAQSPRYKIIEKRQSVAFWCNPISGHATLYWYQQILGQGPKLLIQFQNNGVVDDSQLPKDRFSAERLKGVDSTLKIQPAKLEDSAVYLCASSRLAGGPSSYEQYFGPGTRLTVT.

In this sample, this clone turned up a few times. The V gene is TRBV29-1, the J gene TRBJ2-5; TRBD2 matches 7 bases. This CDR3 has 13 residues. V trimming: 8 bases; J trimming: 1 base; junction bases outside the gene matches: 7. Germline lookup yields CDR1 SQVTM and CDR2 ANQGSEA. The CDR3 coding sequence is TGCAGCCTCACGCGGGGGACCCAAGAGACCCAGTACTTC. Its translation is CSLTRGTQETQYF.

Turning to this clone: Other DNA sequences in this specimen translate into the identical CDR3. Here the CDR3 reads CASSLGLGNEQFF. The DNA of the CDR3 is TGCGCCAGCAGCTTGGGACTAGGGAATGAGCAGTTCTTC. V and J are TRBV5-1 and TRBJ2-1; a weak D match, TRBD2 (6 bases). V lost 0 bases and J lost 7, with 8 bases in between. Germline V gives CDR1 SGHRS, CDR2 YFSETQ. The CDR3 has 13 residues.

This clone has more than one count but fewer than ten. V and J are TRBV4-3 and TRBJ1-5; the D gene is possibly TRBD1 (5 bases). The CDR3 runs to 14 residues. V lost 4 bases to trimming and J lost 7 bases, with 14 bases between them. CDR1 is LGHNA and CDR2 is YSLEER in the germline V gene. The CDR3 sequence: CASSREGRRQPQHF. The CDR3 DNA follows: TGCGCCAGCAGCCGGGAGGGGAGAAGGCAGCCCCAGCATTTT.

In its sample, this clone was seen a few times. This rearrangement joins TRBV5-1 to TRBJ1-5, with 7 nucleotides matching TRBD1. The germline V gene has CDR1 SGHRS and CDR2 YFSETQ. CDR3 length: 16 amino acids. J lost 1 base, V lost 0 bases, and 4 bases had no gene match. The CDR3 coding sequence is TGCGCCAGCAGCTTGGCTCCGACAGGGAGCAATCAGCCCCAGCATTTT. This translates into CASSLAPTGSNQPQHF.

The V and J genes are TRBV2 and TRBJ2-1; 7 positions agree with TRBD1. Trimming took 5 bases from V and 4 from J; bases not matched to a gene: 8. The CDR3 has 15 residues. Germline CDR1 is SNHLY and CDR2 is FYNNEI. As DNA, the CDR3 is TGTGCCAGCAGTTGGGACAGTACCTCGTACAATGAGCAGTTCTTC. Translating it yields CASSWDSTSYNEQFF.

This clone was seen only a few times. The chain couples TRBV19 to TRBJ2-3; maybe TRBD2 (5 bases). This CDR3 contains 14 residues. Germline CDR1 reads LNHDA; CDR2 reads SQIVND (reference sequence). V was trimmed by 3 bases and J by 6 bases, leaving 13 bases between them. The CDR3 DNA follows: TGTGCCAGTAGTATCGGAGGACCTGGGGATACGCAGTATTTT. Its protein is CASSIGGPGDTQYF.

This clone occurred a few times. V and J are TRBV9 and TRBJ2-3; TRBD2 agrees at 7 bases. The CDR3 extends over 17 amino acids. Per the germline V gene, CDR1 is SGDLS and CDR2 is YYNGEE. The V gene end was trimmed by 3 bases and the J gene end by 2 bases; junction bases not matched to a gene: 12. The CDR3 loop reads CASSANLTGGTTDTQYF. CDR3 DNA: TGTGCCAGCAGCGCGAATCTTACGGGGGGTACCACAGATACGCAGTATTTT.

This clone was counted a few times. The chain is built from TRBV7-9 and TRBJ2-3; TRBD2 agrees at 10 bases. Trimming cost V 1 base and J 1 base; bases outside gene matches: 8. This CDR3 has 18 amino acids. Per the germline V gene, CDR1 is SEHNR and CDR2 is FQNEAQ (reference sequence). The CDR3 sequence: CASSLGASGSPRTDTQYF. The CDR3 coding sequence is TGTGCCAGCAGCTTAGGGGCTAGCGGGAGTCCACGCACAGATACGCAGTATTTT.

The chain combines TRBV19 with TRBJ2-7; 10 bases are a match to TRBD1. Trimming cost V 2 bases and J 2 bases; bases outside gene matches: 9. The CDR3 has 17 residues. CDR1 LNHDA and CDR2 SQIVND come from the germline V gene (reference sequence). The CDR3 loop reads CASSIPRGQGQAYEQYF. The CDR3 DNA is TGTGCCAGTAGTATACCCCGGGGACAGGGGCAAGCCTACGAGCAGTACTTC.

This clone was detected only a few times. The chain carries TRBV4-2 and TRBJ2-5; 9 bases map to TRBD2. V shed 3 bases and J 4 bases; nucleotides not matched to a gene: 9. The CDR3 is made up of 16 amino acids. The germline CDR1 and CDR2 sequences are LGHNA and YNFKEQ. Here the CDR3 reads CASSHLSRGGGETQYF. The DNA of the CDR3 is TGTGCCAGCAGCCACCTTTCGCGGGGGGGAGGAGAGACCCAGTACTTC.

The chain joins TRBV7-9 to TRBJ2-7; D remains unclear. Germline loops: CDR1 SEHNR, CDR2 FQNEAQ (reference sequence). Trimming shortened V by 7 bases and J by 1 base, and 17 bases separated the two germline ends. The CDR3 runs 15 residues. In nucleotides, the CDR3 is TGTGCCAGCAACATGATGGACGGAACATCCTACGAGCAGTACTTC. Residues: CASNMMDGTSYEQYF. Looking up the rest from reference TRBV7-9 and TRBJ2-7 gives the full variable domain: DTGVSQNPRHKITKRGQNVTFRCDPISEHNRLYWYRQTLGQGPEFLTYFQNEAQLEKSRLLSDRFSAERPKGSFSTLEIQRTEQGDSAMYLCASNMMDGTSYEQYFGPGTRLTVT.

The rearrangement links TRBV27 to TRBJ1-3; the D gene is possibly TRBD1 (5 bases). With 2 bases removed from V and 3 bases from J, the gap between germline ends came to 11 bases. Germline CDR1 is MNHEY and CDR2 is SMNVEV (reference sequence). This CDR3 has 15 residues. The CDR3 here is CASSLGRADGNTIYF. As DNA, the CDR3 is TGTGCCAGCAGTTTAGGCAGGGCAGATGGAAACACCATATATTTT.

This clone has only a few counts. The V and J genes are TRBV4-3 and TRBJ1-6; D gene unclear. Per germline, CDR1 LGHNA and CDR2 YSLEER. The CDR3 totals 16 residues. V was trimmed by 0 bases and J by 7 bases, leaving 13 bases between them. The CDR3 DNA sequence: TGCGCCAGCAGCCAAGAAGCGCAGAGTCGGAATTCACCCCTCCACTTT. Amino acids: CASSQEAQSRNSPLHF.

The sample holds a few counts of this clone. This sample includes further DNA sequences coding for the same CDR3. This sequence joins TRBV5-1 and TRBJ2-7; TRBD1 aligns across 10 bases. Germline V CDR1 and CDR2: SGHRS, YFSETQ. The CDR3 is 14 amino acids. V gave up 4 bases and J gave up 2 bases; unmatched junction bases: 3. The CDR3 DNA is TGCGCCAGCAGCCCCGGGACAGGGGCCTACGAGCAGTACTTC. Encoded protein: CASSPGTGAYEQYF. The full variable domain, its missing parts supplied by reference TRBV5-1 and TRBJ2-7, is KAGVTQTPRYLIKTRGQQVTLSCSPISGHRSVSWYQQTPGQGLQFLFEYFSETQRNKGNFPGRFSGRQFSNSRSEMNVSTLELGDSALYLCASSPGTGAYEQYFGPGTRLTVT.

About this clone: Other DNA sequences in the same sample also yield this CDR3. The chain carries TRBV9 and TRBJ1-1; TRBD1 agrees at 8 bases. Germline lookup yields CDR1 SGDLS and CDR2 YYNGEE. The CDR3 has 14 amino acids. Unmatched junction bases numbered 5, after V lost 2 bases and J lost 5 bases. CDR3 nucleotide sequence: TGTGCCAGCAGCGTCGACAGGGGAGATACTGAAGCTTTCTTT. Protein sequence: CASSVDRGDTEAFF.

The table lists this clone with a few counts. The genes are TRBV28 and TRBJ2-3; 7 bases map to TRBD1. The CDR3 length is 17 residues. Trimming cost V 4 bases and J 0 bases; bases outside gene matches: 10. Germline assignment: CDR1 MDHEN and CDR2 SYDVKM. The CDR3 sequence: CASSSPLYRGSTDTQYF. DNA of the CDR3: TGTGCCAGCAGTTCTCCCCTCTACAGGGGAAGCACAGATACGCAGTATTTT.

The chain has TRBV7-9 and TRBJ1-2; TRBD1 is a possible D gene (6 bases). V was shortened by 5 bases and J by 4 bases, with 14 bases between the two germline ends. Germline values: CDR1 SEHNR, CDR2 FQNEAQ (reference sequence). This CDR3 has 14 residues. CDR3 nucleotides: TGTGCCAGCAGCGAACAGGGCCTTAGCTATGGCTACACCTTC. Amino acids: CASSEQGLSYGYTF.

This clone was seen more than once but under ten times. CDR3 in DNA: TGTGCCAGCAGCACCCGGGCTCTAGAGGGCGAGCAGTACTTC. It codes for CASSTRALEGEQYF. V gene TRBV5-4 combines with J gene TRBJ2-7; TRBD2 is a possible D gene (5 bases). V dropped 4 bases and J dropped 6 bases, with 17 bases sitting between them. Germline V lookup: CDR1 SGHNT, CDR2 YYREEE (reference sequence). The CDR3 totals 14 residues.

The chain joins TRBV7-9 to TRBJ2-7; the D gene is possibly TRBD2 (5 bases). This CDR3 comprises 15 residues. The ends were cut back, 4 bases at V and 5 bases at J, with 18 bases in the middle. Germline loops: CDR1 SEHNR, CDR2 FQNEAQ (reference sequence). The CDR3 sequence: CASSSSMRVPHEQYF. In DNA form, the CDR3 reads TGTGCCAGCAGCTCCAGTATGAGGGTCCCCCACGAGCAGTACTTC.

This rearrangement joins TRBV5-1 to TRBJ2-7; TRBD1 agrees at 7 bases. In germline, CDR1 is SGHRS, CDR2 YFSETQ. The CDR3 is 15 amino acids. J was trimmed by 0 bases and V by 0 bases; bases with no gene match: 3. The CDR3 region is CASSLENRGSYEQYF. CDR3 DNA sequence: TGCGCCAGCAGCTTGGAGAACAGGGGCTCCTACGAGCAGTACTTC.

V and J are TRBV7-2 and TRBJ2-7; D not certain. Germline V CDR1 and CDR2: SGHTA, FQGNSA. The CDR3 spans 14 residues. V lost 2 bases and J lost 0, with 8 bases in between. The CDR3 region is CASSLRRFSYEQYF. CDR3 in DNA: TGTGCCAGCAGCTTACGCAGGTTCTCCTACGAGCAGTACTTC.

A few counts support this clone. The chain joins TRBV4-2 to TRBJ2-3; D not certain. CDR1 and CDR2 (germline): LGHNA, YNFKEQ. V was cut by 0 bases and J by 2 bases, with 6 bases left in between. CDR3 length: 14 amino acids. In DNA form, the CDR3 reads TGTGCCAGCAGCCAAGAGGGCGTCACAGATACGCAGTATTTT. As protein: CASSQEGVTDTQYF.

This clone turned up a few times. The rearrangement uses TRBV29-1 and TRBJ2-3; tentative D call: TRBD2 (5 bases). The CDR3 is 13 residues long. Trimming took off 1 base at V and 6 bases at J, with 11 bases between the two ends. Germline V gene lookup returns CDR1 SQVTM and CDR2 ANQGSEA. In DNA, the CDR3 is TGCAGCGTTGAAGTAACCGCGGGTGATACGCAGTATTTT. It specifies CSVEVTAGDTQYF.

Only a few counts were recorded for this clone. The chain links TRBV29-1 to TRBJ1-4; D is ambiguous. The V gene lost 4 bases and the J gene lost 4 bases, with 10 bases spanning the gap. CDR1 SQVTM and CDR2 ANQGSEA come from the germline V gene. This CDR3 spans 13 amino acids. The CDR3 nucleotides are TGCAGCGTTGGTGGAGCCGATAATGAAAAACTGTTTTTT. This sequence encodes CSVGGADNEKLFF. Drawing the rest from reference TRBV29-1 and TRBJ1-4, the complete variable domain is SAVISQKPSRDICQRGTSLTIQCQVDSQVTMMFWYRQQPGQSLTLIATANQGSEATYESGFVIDKFPISRPNLTFSTLTVSNMSPEDSSIYLCSVGGADNEKLFFGSGTQLSVL.

In its sample, this clone was seen a few times. The chain carries TRBV14 and TRBJ1-1; D is perhaps TRBD1 (5 bases). The CDR3 has 11 residues. Germline V gives CDR1 SGHDN, CDR2 FVKESK. Trimming stripped 1 base from V and 10 bases from J, with 7 bases between. CDR3 nucleotides: TGTGCCAGCAGCCAAGTAGGGGTAGCTTTCTTT. As protein: CASSQVGVAFF.

The sample holds a few counts of this clone. The rearrangement uses TRBV4-3 and TRBJ2-3; maybe TRBD1 (6 bases). Germline loops: CDR1 LGHNA, CDR2 YSLEER. This CDR3 is 14 amino acids long. Trimming left V 5 bases short and J 3 bases short, with 12 bases between. As DNA, the CDR3 is TGCGCCAGCAGCTCCACAGGGCGTACAGATACGCAGTATTTT. Translated, it gives CASSSTGRTDTQYF.

This clone was counted only a few times. The chain uses TRBV7-2 and TRBJ2-5, with D unresolved. Germline values: CDR1 SGHTA, CDR2 FQGNSA. This CDR3 region has 15 residues. V dropped 7 bases and J dropped 0 bases, with 15 bases sitting between them. The DNA of the CDR3 is TGTGCCAGCACCCTCGCTAAAACTTACCAAGAGACCCAGTACTTC. Protein product: CASTLAKTYQETQYF.

This clone turned up a few times. The gene calls are TRBV10-3 and TRBJ1-2; tentatively, D is TRBD1 (6 bases). The CDR3 length is 13 residues. Germline-derived CDR1 and CDR2 are ENHRY and SYGVKD. V was pared by 7 bases and J by 7 bases, with 16 bases between. CDR3 loop: CAITLDSNSGYTF. The CDR3 DNA reads as TGTGCCATCACCCTGGACAGTAACAGTGGCTACACCTTC.